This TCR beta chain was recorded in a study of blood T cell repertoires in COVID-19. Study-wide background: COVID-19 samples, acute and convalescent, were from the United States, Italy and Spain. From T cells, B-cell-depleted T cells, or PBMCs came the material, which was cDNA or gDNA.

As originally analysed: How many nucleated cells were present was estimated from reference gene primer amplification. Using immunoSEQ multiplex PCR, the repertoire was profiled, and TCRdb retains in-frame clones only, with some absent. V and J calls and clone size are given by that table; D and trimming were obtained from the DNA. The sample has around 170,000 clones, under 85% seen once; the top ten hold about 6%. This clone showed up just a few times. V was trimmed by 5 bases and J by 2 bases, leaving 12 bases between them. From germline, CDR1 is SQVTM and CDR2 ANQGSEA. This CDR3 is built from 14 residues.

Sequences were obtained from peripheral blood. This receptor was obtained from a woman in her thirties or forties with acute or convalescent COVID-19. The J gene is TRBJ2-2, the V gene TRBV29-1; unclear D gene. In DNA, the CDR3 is TGCAGCGTTCTCAGTGACATTAACACCGGGGAGCTGTTTTTT. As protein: CSVLSDINTGELFF.